The following is a T cell receptor (beta chain) sequence with its context. The sample belongs to a study of blood T cells in healthy people across ages. The ends were cut back, 6 bases at V and 1 base at J, with 16 bases in the middle. Germline assignment: CDR1 MNHEY and CDR2 SMNVEV (reference sequence). The length of the CDR3 is 15 residues. A J-beta primer mix and a sample-barcoded 5' primer were used in a second PCR of roughly 6 to 11 cycles. MiXCR was run by TCRdb on the 5' RACE reads, yielding one entry per CDR3 protein. The sample lists 920,000 or so distinct CDR3 sequences; 40% to 45% were seen once.

This sequence joins TRBV27 and TRBJ2-7; D may correspond to TRBD1 or TRBD2 (5 bases each). The TCR originated in a woman aged 55-70 years in good health. The source material was blood. CDR3 sequence reads: CASRKIRDGSYEQYF. CDR3 in DNA: TGTGCCAGCAGAAAAATCCGGGACGGGTCCTACGAGCAGTACTTC.